One and the same sample provided the 29 T cell receptor beta chains below, sequenced in a study of beta chain features in type 1 diabetes. Of the isolated RNA, all was reverse transcribed, and so the sequenced material was expressed TCRB transcripts. Sequenced by immunoSEQ multiplex PCR; TCRdb stores in-frame clones only, minus some. The table has about 900,000 clones, roughly 16% seen once; the top ten hold around 0.02%. Specimen: naive CD4+ T cells from blood. The origin of the receptors is a woman under 30 in good health.

Only a few counts were recorded for this clone. This chain connects TRBV4-3 to TRBJ1-5; TRBD1 is a possible D gene (5 bases). Germline values: CDR1 LGHNA, CDR2 YSLEER. This CDR3 is built from 15 residues. The V and J ends lost 2 bases and 6 bases respectively, with 14 bases between them. The CDR3: CASSQYKGGGQPQHF. CDR3 coding DNA: TGCGCCAGCAGCCAATACAAAGGCGGGGGTCAGCCCCAGCATTTT.

As regards this clone: Other DNA sequences in this specimen translate into the identical CDR3. The rearrangement uses TRBV29-1 and TRBJ2-3, with D hard to call. The V gene lost 5 bases and the J gene lost 2 bases, with 11 bases spanning the gap. From germline, CDR1 is SQVTM and CDR2 ANQGSEA. The CDR3 runs 13 residues. CDR3: CSVSGRVTDTQYF. The CDR3, as DNA: TGCAGCGTTTCGGGTAGGGTCACAGATACGCAGTATTTT.

The chain combines TRBV19 with TRBJ2-2; D perhaps matches TRBD1 (8 bases). The CDR3 is 16 amino acids. The V gene lost 4 bases and the J gene lost 6 bases, with 18 bases spanning the gap. Germline loops: CDR1 LNHDA, CDR2 SQIVND (reference sequence). This CDR3 reads CASSTRTGRGPGELFF. DNA for the CDR3: TGTGCCAGTAGTACCCGGACAGGGAGGGGGCCCGGGGAGCTGTTTTTT.

V usage is TRBV7-9 and J usage is TRBJ2-7; D call uncertain. Deletions cut 5 bases from V and 0 bases from J, with 14 bases between. Germline-derived CDR1 and CDR2 are SEHNR and FQNEAQ (reference sequence). The CDR3 covers 15 residues. The chain's CDR3 is CASSVNSLVSYEQYF. For the CDR3, the DNA is TGTGCCAGCAGCGTAAATTCTCTAGTCTCCTACGAGCAGTACTTC.

The chain employs TRBV10-3 and TRBJ2-1; 9 nucleotides match TRBD2. V shed 5 bases and J 5 bases; nucleotides not matched to a gene: 7. This CDR3 comprises 15 residues. Per germline, CDR1 ENHRY and CDR2 SYGVKD. Written as DNA, the CDR3 is TGTGCCATCAGTCGCTTCTCTAGCGGGAACAATGAGCAGTTCTTC. Its translation is CAISRFSSGNNEQFF.

This clone was picked up a small number of times. This chain joins TRBV23-1 and TRBJ1-5; unclear D gene. TRBV23-1 is an ORF for which the function is uncertain. V was shortened by 6 bases and J by 11 bases, with 17 bases between the two germline ends. The CDR3 is made up of 13 amino acids. For the CDR3, the DNA is TGCGCCAGCAGACGGACCGAATATAGGTCCCAGCATTTT. It specifies CASRRTEYRSQHF.

This clone was observed a few times. The genes are TRBV18 and TRBJ2-7, with 14 bases identical to TRBD2. The CDR3 contains 13 residues. V shed 8 bases, J shed 4 bases, and the junction held 1 base outside the gene matches. The germline CDR1 and CDR2 sequences are KGHSH and LQKENI. The CDR3 spells CASRLAGGYEQYF. The CDR3 DNA sequence: TGTGCCAGCAGACTAGCGGGAGGGTACGAGCAGTACTTC.

This clone was counted a few times. The chain joins TRBV2 to TRBJ1-5; 9 nucleotides align to TRBD1. Germline V gives CDR1 SNHLY, CDR2 FYNNEI. The CDR3 extends over 14 amino acids. V trimming: 6 bases; J trimming: 6 bases; junction bases outside the gene matches: 6. CDR3 protein: CASSGTGPGQPQHF. DNA of the CDR3: TGTGCCAGCAGCGGGACAGGGCCTGGTCAGCCCCAGCATTTT.

This clone was observed a few times. This chain links TRBV7-6 with TRBJ2-2; D possibly uses TRBD1 or TRBD2 (5 bases each). Germline V gives CDR1 SGHVS, CDR2 FNYEAQ. V lost 1 base to trimming and J lost 4 bases, with 13 bases between them. This CDR3 is 16 amino acids long. CDR3 residues: CASSLGSQGVTGELFF. In DNA form, the CDR3 reads TGTGCCAGCAGCTTAGGGTCCCAGGGAGTCACCGGGGAGCTGTTTTTT.

V is TRBV6-4 and J is TRBJ1-1; 8 positions match TRBD1. Germline CDR1 reads MRHNA; CDR2 reads SNTAGT. There are 13 residues in the CDR3. V lost 3 bases and J lost 5; bases outside the gene matches: 2. This CDR3 is CASSEGQGTEAFF. CDR3 coding DNA: TGTGCCAGCAGTGAAGGACAGGGAACTGAAGCTTTCTTT.

This clone was detected a few times. The chain couples TRBV7-2 to TRBJ2-1, with TRBD2 matching over 10 bases. The length of the CDR3 is 17 residues. With V trimmed by 1 base and J by 3 bases, 6 bases remained unmatched. Per germline, CDR1 SGHTA and CDR2 FQGNSA. The CDR3 here is CASSLVSSGRNYNEQFF. DNA for the CDR3: TGTGCCAGCAGCTTAGTTTCTAGCGGGAGAAACTACAATGAGCAGTTCTTC.

This clone came up a few times. This chain uses TRBV10-3 with TRBJ1-2; no clear D. The CDR3 has 13 amino acids. Trimming left V 2 bases short and J 4 bases short, with 8 bases between. Per the germline V gene, CDR1 is ENHRY and CDR2 is SYGVKD. CDR3 bases: TGTGCCATCAGTGAGGAGCGTACCTATGGCTACACCTTC. Its translation is CAISEERTYGYTF.

This clone showed up just a few times. The J gene is TRBJ2-1, the V gene TRBV5-1, with 15 bases aligning to TRBD2. The V and J ends lost 1 base and 6 bases, in that order; junction bases with no gene match: 5. The CDR3 sequence is 17 residues long. Germline values: CDR1 SGHRS, CDR2 YFSETQ. The CDR3 here is CASSLLAGLAGGNEQFF. CDR3 nucleotide sequence: TGCGCCAGCAGCTTGTTAGCGGGACTAGCGGGAGGCAATGAGCAGTTCTTC.

This chain connects TRBV21-1 to TRBJ2-7; the table's D call, TRBD1, has no DNA check behind it. TRBV21-1 corresponds to a pseudogene. The CDR3 has 16 residues. The CDR3 loop reads CASSKEDRGLFYEQYF. The CDR3 DNA is TGTGCCAGCAGCAAAGAGGACAGGGGGCTCTTCTACGAGCAGTACTTC.

This rearrangement joins TRBV9 to TRBJ1-2, with D uncertain. V lost 0 bases to trimming and J lost 2 bases, with 11 bases between them. This CDR3 is built from 15 residues. From germline, CDR1 is SGDLS and CDR2 YYNGEE. CDR3 DNA sequence: TGTGCCAGCAGCGTAGTAGGGAGCCCGAACTATGGCTACACCTTC. Its translation: CASSVVGSPNYGYTF.

Written as DNA, the CDR3 is TGCGCCAGCCAACCGTCGGGACAGGGGGCGGGCGAGCAGTTCTTC. It specifies CASQPSGQGAGEQFF. This chain connects TRBV5-1 to TRBJ2-1; 12 nucleotides agree with TRBD1. The V and J ends lost 7 bases and 10 bases, in that order; junction bases with no gene match: 12. CDR1 is SGHRS and CDR2 is YFSETQ in the germline V gene. The length of the CDR3 is 15 residues.

This clone was observed a few times. This sequence joins TRBV4-2 and TRBJ2-3, with a tentative D call TRBD1 (5 bases). Germline-derived CDR1 and CDR2 are LGHNA and YNFKEQ. This CDR3 region has 15 residues. Trimming left V 0 bases short and J 6 bases short, with 13 bases between. The CDR3 protein is CASSQERLRVDTQYF. The CDR3 bases are TGTGCCAGCAGCCAAGAAAGACTCAGGGTGGATACGCAGTATTTT.

The sample holds a few counts of this clone. This chain uses TRBV6-6 with TRBJ2-5, with D possibly called TRBD1 or TRBD2 (5 bases each). Germline V gene lookup returns CDR1 MNHNY and CDR2 SVGAGI (reference sequence). The CDR3 consists of 13 residues. V dropped 6 bases and J dropped 3 bases, with 11 bases sitting between them. CDR3 loop: CASRGTGKETQYF. The CDR3, as DNA: TGTGCCAGCAGAGGGACGGGAAAAGAGACCCAGTACTTC.

V is TRBV11-3 and J is TRBJ2-7; 8 bases line up with TRBD2. Germline assignment: CDR1 SGHNT and CDR2 YENEEA. The CDR3 is 14 residues long. V gave up 5 bases and J gave up 4 bases; unmatched junction bases: 7. The CDR3 protein is CASSTQRELYEQYF. DNA for the CDR3: TGTGCCAGCAGCACCCAGCGGGAGTTGTACGAGCAGTACTTC.

The V and J genes are TRBV4-1 and TRBJ2-3, with TRBD2 matching 9 bases. Germline CDR1 and CDR2: MGHRA and YSYEKL. The junction had 8 bases not matched to a gene; V was cut back by 1 base and J by 0 bases. The CDR3 loop spans 18 amino acids. CDR3 region: CASSQAAGGLQSTDTQYF. For the CDR3, the DNA is TGCGCCAGCAGCCAAGCTGCGGGAGGGCTCCAAAGCACAGATACGCAGTATTTT.

CDR3 amino acids: CATSIRLSNTGELFF. CDR3 DNA sequence: TGTGCCACCAGCATTAGGCTTTCGAACACCGGGGAGCTGTTTTTT. The V and J genes are TRBV15 and TRBJ2-2; no clear D. The CDR3 is 15 residues long. The V gene lost 4 bases and the J gene lost 0 bases, with 9 bases spanning the gap. Germline CDR1 is LNHNV and CDR2 is YYDKDF (reference sequence).

This clone has ten or more counts. The chain uses TRBV18 and TRBJ2-1, with TRBD2 matching over 8 bases. CDR1 and CDR2 (germline): KGHSH, LQKENI. The CDR3 is 14 amino acids. Trimming at V came to 6 bases and at J to 5 bases, leaving 6 bases not matched to a gene. The CDR3 sequence is CASSSLAGDNEQFF. The CDR3 DNA sequence: TGTGCCAGCTCGTCCCTAGCGGGCGACAATGAGCAGTTCTTC.

This clone was counted a few times. The chain joins TRBV5-1 to TRBJ1-2, with D possibly being TRBD1 (5 bases). The CDR3 consists of 12 residues. Germline lookup yields CDR1 SGHRS and CDR2 YFSETQ. Trimming removed 3 bases at V and 5 bases at J, with 8 bases between. The CDR3 region has the DNA TGCGCCAGCAGCTCGGGACTATATGGCTACACCTTC. The encoded protein is CASSSGLYGYTF.

The chain combines TRBV28 with TRBJ2-3; possibly TRBD2 for D (5 bases). The CDR3 spans 19 residues. The V and J ends lost 5 bases and 3 bases respectively, with 27 bases between them. The germline V gene has CDR1 MDHEN and CDR2 SYDVKM. The CDR3 region is CASSLRLSTSGRITDTQYF. The CDR3, as DNA: TGTGCCAGCAGTCTTAGACTCTCCACATCGGGAAGGATTACAGATACGCAGTATTTT.

This chain uses TRBV4-3 with TRBJ2-5, with 12 nucleotides matching TRBD2. CDR3 size: 15 residues. The V segment lost 1 base and the J segment 7 bases; nucleotides outside the gene matches: 4. CDR1 is LGHNA, CDR2 YSLEER, per germline. The CDR3, as DNA: TGCGCCAGCAGCCAAGCCCGGACTAGCGGGGTGACCCAGTACTTC. This encodes CASSQARTSGVTQYF.

The chain carries TRBV2 and TRBJ2-5; 7 bases line up with TRBD2. The CDR3 covers 14 residues. The J segment lost 5 bases and the V segment lost 7 bases, leaving 10 bases of the junction unmatched. CDR1 is SNHLY and CDR2 is FYNNEI in the germline V gene. This CDR3 is CASNQRDSRETQYF. For the CDR3, the DNA is TGTGCCAGCAATCAGCGGGACTCACGGGAGACCCAGTACTTC.

This clone appeared a few times. V gene TRBV9 combines with J gene TRBJ2-1, with TRBD2 matching 8 bases. The CDR3 is 15 amino acids. Germline V lookup: CDR1 SGDLS, CDR2 YYNGEE. V gave up 0 bases and J gave up 3 bases; unmatched junction bases: 2. CDR3 coding DNA: TGTGCCAGCAGCGTAGAGGGGACTAGCTACAATGAGCAGTTCTTC. Its translation: CASSVEGTSYNEQFF.

V and J are TRBV4-3 and TRBJ1-2, with TRBD1 identical over 7 bases. Germline CDR1 LGHNA, CDR2 YSLEER. J was trimmed by 12 bases and V by 1 base; bases with no gene match: 17. The CDR3 length is 16 residues. CDR3 nucleotide sequence: TGCGCCAGCAGCCAAGGTGTGCAGACAGGGACGCGGGGGAACACCTTC. This encodes CASSQGVQTGTRGNTF.

The chain has TRBV7-9 and TRBJ1-2; tentative D call: TRBD1 (6 bases). The CDR3 has 13 residues. Germline loops: CDR1 SEHNR, CDR2 FQNEAQ (reference sequence). V lost 4 bases to trimming and J lost 7 bases, with 13 bases between them. CDR3 sequence: CASSSTPRGGYTF. CDR3 nucleotides: TGTGCCAGCAGCTCAACTCCCAGGGGTGGCTACACCTTC. The full variable domain, in which reference TRBV7-9 and TRBJ1-2 provide the parts outside the CDR3, is DTGVSQNPRHKITKRGQNVTFRCDPISEHNRLYWYRQTLGQGPEFLTYFQNEAQLEKSRLLSDRFSAERPKGSFSTLEIQRTEQGDSAMYLCASSSTPRGGYTFGSGTRLTVV.